This entry lists 10 T cell receptor beta chains sequenced from one sample in a study of blood T cell repertoires in COVID-19. Using immunoSEQ multiplex PCR, the repertoire was profiled, and TCRdb retains in-frame clones only, with some absent. The data contain 150,000 to 200,000 clones, about nine tenths of them singletons. Sequencing input: PBMCs or T cells enriched from blood (not recorded which). All receptors come from a woman between 18 and 29 years old who had recovered from COVID-19.

The CDR3 region has the DNA TGTGCCAGCAGTTACCGAGGGTCCCAAGAGACCCAGTACTTC. Its translation: CASSYRGSQETQYF. This chain uses TRBV6-6 with TRBJ2-5, with D perhaps matching TRBD2 (5 bases). This CDR3 has 14 amino acids. Germline lookup yields CDR1 MNHNY and CDR2 SVGAGI (reference sequence). Trimming left V 2 bases short and J 1 base short, with 8 bases between.

There are a few counts of this clone. V is TRBV7-9 and J is TRBJ2-7; possibly TRBD2 for D (6 bases). Trimming cost V 7 bases and J 0 bases, with 13 bases left between them. Germline V CDR1 and CDR2: SEHNR, FQNEAQ (reference sequence). The CDR3 has 14 amino acids. The CDR3 sequence: CASIGTDSSYEQYF. In DNA, the CDR3 is TGTGCCAGCATCGGGACTGATAGCTCCTACGAGCAGTACTTC.

The CDR3: CASSLIPIEKLFF. The CDR3 DNA reads TGTGCCAGCAGCTTAATACCTATAGAAAAACTGTTTTTT. The chain recombines TRBV11-2 with TRBJ1-4; D remains ambiguous. Trimming took off 2 bases at V and 8 bases at J, with 9 bases between the two ends. Germline V gene lookup returns CDR1 SGHAT and CDR2 FQNNGV. The CDR3 has 13 residues.

This clone showed up just a few times. The chain links TRBV27 to TRBJ2-7; TRBD2 might be the D (6 bases). The CDR3 has 13 residues. CDR1 MNHEY and CDR2 SMNVEV come from the germline V gene (reference sequence). Trimming took off 4 bases at V and 1 base at J, with 8 bases between the two ends. The CDR3 sequence: CASSWAGSYEQYF. In DNA, the CDR3 is TGTGCCAGCAGTTGGGCGGGATCCTACGAGCAGTACTTC.

The V gene is TRBV30, the J gene TRBJ2-7; 7 bases line up with TRBD2. The CDR3 consists of 15 residues. Germline V gene sequence: CDR1 GTSNPN, CDR2 SVGIG (reference sequence). Losses at the gene ends were 0 bases for V and 3 bases for J; bases not matched to a gene: 8. DNA for the CDR3: TGTGCCTGGAGTGTACGTCAGCGGGGATACTACGAGCAGTACTTC. This sequence encodes CAWSVRQRGYYEQYF. Looking up the rest from reference TRBV30 and TRBJ2-7 gives the full variable domain: SQTIHQWPATLVQPVGSPLSLECTVEGTSNPNLYWYRQAAGRGLQLLFYSVGIGQISSEVPQNLSASRPQDRQFILSSKKLLLSDSGFYLCAWSVRQRGYYEQYFGPGTRLTVT.

This clone was seen only once. The gene calls are TRBV5-8 and TRBJ2-5, with D possibly matching TRBD2 (6 bases). The CDR3 is 14 amino acids. Germline V gene lookup returns CDR1 SGHTS and CDR2 YDEGEE. V was cut by 0 bases and J by 7 bases, with 13 bases left in between. The CDR3 protein is CASSLVERARTQYF. CDR3 bases: TGTGCCAGCAGCTTGGTGGAGCGGGCGCGGACCCAGTACTTC.

The chain links TRBV24-1 to TRBJ2-1; 7 bases agree with TRBD2. The V segment lost 1 base and the J segment 2 bases; nucleotides outside the gene matches: 4. Germline V gene lookup returns CDR1 KGHDR and CDR2 SFDVKD. The CDR3 covers 16 residues. This CDR3 reads CATSDLGGRTYNEQFF. In DNA form, the CDR3 reads TGTGCCACCAGTGATTTAGGCGGGAGAACCTACAATGAGCAGTTCTTC.

The chain has TRBV3-1 (or the pseudogene TRBV3-2) and TRBJ1-1; D might be TRBD1 (6 bases). The CDR3 contains 12 residues. Germline CDR1 is LGHDT and CDR2 is YNNKEL (reference sequence). V was shortened by 3 bases and J by 7 bases, with 9 bases between the two germline ends. CDR3 DNA: TGTGCCAGCAGCCATATCAGGGGTGAAGCTTTCTTT. Residues: CASSHIRGEAFF.

The chain carries TRBV3-1 (or the pseudogene TRBV3-2) and TRBJ2-7; TRBD2 matches 11 bases. The CDR3 is made up of 19 amino acids. V lost 0 bases, J lost 0 bases, and 10 bases stayed unmatched. In germline, CDR1 is LGHDT, CDR2 YNNKEL (reference sequence). The CDR3, as DNA: TGTGCCAGCAGCCAAGATGCGAGACTAGCGGGACGAGGCTCCTACGAGCAGTACTTC. It codes for CASSQDARLAGRGSYEQYF.

This chain links TRBV27 with TRBJ2-7, with 10 bases fitting TRBD1. The germline V gene has CDR1 MNHEY and CDR2 SMNVEV (reference sequence). The length of the CDR3 is 15 residues. V shed 5 bases, J shed 4 bases, and the junction held 8 bases outside the gene matches. The CDR3 nucleotides are TGTGCCAGCAGTACCAGGACAGGGGGTCTGTACGAGCAGTACTTC. Amino acids: CASSTRTGGLYEQYF.